A selection of T cell receptor beta chains follows, all from one sample in a study of naive and memory T cell subsets. TCRdb reprocessed the UMI-ligation and nested PCR reads via MiXCR and lists one record per CDR3 protein. The data contain over 65,000 distinct CDR3 sequences, over 8.5% of them singletons. Sequences were obtained from naive CD8+ T cells from blood. Receptors originate from a human donor in good health. Each CDR3 is given with its conserved first and last residue. D genes are given only for firm matches. Expanded clones are given a class, and other clones once, few, many or no size at all.

clone_size	v_call	d_call	j_call	cdr3_aa	cdr3_nt
.	TRBV9	.	TRBJ2-2	CASSVATGTGELFF	TGTGCCAGCAGCGTAGCTACAGGCACCGGGGAGCTGTTTTTT
few	TRBV29-1	TRBD2	TRBJ2-7	CSVETSGSASYEQYF	TGCAGCGTTGAAACAAGCGGGAGTGCTTCCTACGAGCAGTACTTC
.	TRBV5-1	.	TRBJ2-3	CASSSSGYTDTQYF	TGCGCCAGCAGCTCGAGCGGCTACACAGATACGCAGTATTTT
many	TRBV20-1	.	TRBJ1-5	CSARGQDQPQHF	TGCAGTGCTAGGGGGCAAGATCAGCCCCAGCATTTT
.	TRBV10-3	TRBD2	TRBJ2-1	CAISESSGRADEQFF	TGTGCCATCAGTGAGTCGAGCGGGAGGGCCGATGAGCAGTTCTTC
few	TRBV10-3	.	TRBJ1-5	CAIQREEISNQPQHF	TGTGCCATCCAAAGGGAAGAAATTAGCAATCAGCCCCAGCATTTT
.	TRBV29-1	TRBD1	TRBJ2-1	CSVGLRDRHGYNEQFF	TGCAGCGTTGGGTTGCGGGACAGGCATGGATACAATGAGCAGTTCTTC
.	TRBV12-3/TRBV12-4	.	TRBJ2-2	CASSLGGSNTGELFF	TGTGCCAGCAGTTTGGGAGGATCGAACACCGGGGAGCTGTTTTTT
.	TRBV4-1	TRBD1	TRBJ2-7	CASSQDPGTGLLSYEQYF	TGCGCCAGCAGCCAAGATCCCGGGACAGGCCTCTTATCCTACGAGCAGTACTTC
few	TRBV11-3	.	TRBJ2-7	CASSLEGSPVFEQYF	TGTGCCAGCAGCTTAGAGGGCAGTCCTGTATTTGAGCAGTACTTC
many	TRBV20-1	.	TRBJ2-7	CSAGPVPGEQYF	TGCAGTGCTGGACCTGTTCCCGGCGAGCAGTACTTC
many	TRBV28	.	TRBJ1-4	CASSLNRVSYEKLFF	TGTGCCAGCAGTTTAAACAGGGTTAGTTATGAAAAACTGTTTTTT
many	TRBV6-6	.	TRBJ2-7	CASSEGPVTYEQYF	TGTGCCAGCTCCGAAGGGCCAGTAACCTACGAGCAGTACTTC
.	TRBV5-4	.	TRBJ2-5	CASSLLRERGRETQYF	TGTGCCAGCAGCTTGTTGAGGGAACGGGGTCGAGAGACCCAGTACTTC
many	TRBV7-9	TRBD1	TRBJ2-5	CASRGRTGTGIQETQYF	TGTGCCAGCAGAGGGAGAACCGGGACAGGGATCCAAGAGACCCAGTACTTC
many	TRBV4-1	.	TRBJ2-1	CASSSQREQFF	TGCGCCAGCAGCTCCCAGCGGGAGCAGTTCTTC
many	TRBV28	.	TRBJ2-7	CASSLTGISYEQYF	TGTGCCAGCAGTTTAACAGGGATCTCCTACGAGCAGTACTTC
.	TRBV10-3	.	TRBJ2-1	CAISESSSSNNEQFF	TGTGCCATCAGTGAGTCGTCTAGCTCGAACAATGAGCAGTTCTTC
many	TRBV27	TRBD1	TRBJ1-2	CASSLSGQSSYGYTF	TGTGCCAGCAGTTTATCGGGACAGTCAAGCTATGGCTACACCTTC
many	TRBV2	TRBD1	TRBJ2-7	CASSERDRVPYEQYF	TGTGCCAGCAGTGAACGGGACAGGGTCCCCTACGAGCAGTACTTC
many	TRBV5-5	.	TRBJ2-7	CASSWETGTYEQYF	TGTGCCAGCAGCTGGGAAACAGGCACCTACGAGCAGTACTTC
many	TRBV30	TRBD1	TRBJ1-5	CAWSTGQGKKQPQHF	TGTGCCTGGAGTACGGGACAGGGGAAGAAACAGCCCCAGCATTTT
few	TRBV7-8	.	TRBJ2-3	CASSSLADTDTQYF	TGTGCCAGCAGCTCTTTAGCGGACACAGATACGCAGTATTTT
many	TRBV7-8	TRBD2	TRBJ2-5	CASSLERLAGDRETQYF	TGTGCCAGCAGCTTAGAGAGACTAGCGGGAGATCGAGAGACCCAGTACTTC
.	TRBV4-1	.	TRBJ2-7	CASSQGGSSYEQYF	TGCGCCAGCAGCCAGGGCGGAAGCTCCTACGAGCAGTACTTC
few	TRBV12-3/TRBV12-4	TRBD1	TRBJ2-7	CASSTGGLGEQYF	TGTGCCAGCAGTACAGGGGGACTGGGAGAGCAGTACTTC
few	TRBV7-6	TRBD2	TRBJ2-7	CASSLGDYGTYEQYF	TGTGCCAGCAGCTTAGGGGACTACGGAACCTACGAGCAGTACTTC
few	TRBV7-6	TRBD1	TRBJ1-1	CASSLRTGRGTEAFF	TGTGCCAGCAGCTTACGGACAGGCCGGGGGACTGAAGCTTTCTTT
.	TRBV9	.	TRBJ2-7	CASSLGQDAHEQYF	TGTGCCAGCAGCCTTGGCCAGGACGCCCACGAGCAGTACTTC
many	TRBV7-8	.	TRBJ1-6	CASSERGSYSPLHF	TGTGCCAGCAGCGAGAGGGGAAGTTATTCACCCCTCCACTTT
.	TRBV6-2/TRBV6-3	.	TRBJ1-2	CASSYGPIGNGYTF	TGTGCCAGCAGTTACGGGCCCATCGGGAATGGCTACACCTTC
.	TRBV2	TRBD2	TRBJ2-6	CASIPGGLSSSGANVLTF	TGTGCCAGCATCCCCGGGGGACTAAGTAGCTCTGGGGCCAACGTCCTGACTTTC
.	TRBV29-1	TRBD2	TRBJ2-7	CSVGGLAGSYEQYF	TGCAGCGTGGGGGGACTAGCGGGATCCTACGAGCAGTACTTC
.	TRBV6-5	.	TRBJ2-7	CASSPVRGSSYEQYF	TGTGCCAGCAGTCCCGTCCGTGGGAGCTCCTACGAGCAGTACTTC
many	TRBV6-5	.	TRBJ1-1	CASSYTGYDTEAFF	TGTGCCAGCAGTTATACGGGTTACGACACTGAAGCTTTCTTT
few	TRBV29-1	TRBD2	TRBJ2-5	CSVDYRAGDQETQYF	TGCAGCGTTGACTACCGAGCGGGGGACCAAGAGACCCAGTACTTC
few	TRBV11-1	.	TRBJ2-3	CASSVGTVRYTQYF	TGTGCCAGCAGCGTAGGGACTGTCCGTTATACGCAGTATTTT
many	TRBV12-3/TRBV12-4	.	TRBJ2-3	CASSASDTQYF	TGTGCCAGCAGTGCTTCAGATACGCAGTATTTT
many	TRBV20-1	TRBD2	TRBJ2-7	CSASGLAGGLHHSYEQYF	TGCAGTGCGTCGGGACTAGCGGGAGGGTTGCACCACTCCTACGAGCAGTACTTC
few	TRBV7-2	TRBD2	TRBJ2-7	CASSFGLAGGPYEQYF	TGTGCCAGCAGCTTCGGACTAGCGGGAGGGCCGTATGAGCAGTACTTC
many	TRBV5-5	TRBD2	TRBJ2-6	CASSRPSSGSRSGANVLTF	TGTGCCAGCAGCAGGCCCTCTAGCGGGAGTAGGTCTGGGGCCAACGTCCTGACTTTC
few	TRBV27	TRBD1	TRBJ2-1	CATSSARRQGRYNEQFF	TGTGCCACCAGCAGTGCTCGGCGACAGGGTCGCTACAATGAGCAGTTCTTC
medium-sized	TRBV11-2	.	TRBJ2-2	CASSLGGTGELFF	TGTGCCAGCAGCTTAGGTGGGACCGGGGAGCTGTTTTTT
many	TRBV12-3/TRBV12-4	TRBD1	TRBJ2-7	CASSLGTGGGGEQYF	TGTGCCAGCAGTTTAGGGACAGGGGGAGGAGGCGAGCAGTACTTC
many	TRBV4-1	TRBD2	TRBJ2-1	CASSQVAGSYNEQFF	TGCGCCAGCAGCCAAGTAGCGGGAAGTTACAATGAGCAGTTCTTC
.	TRBV9	.	TRBJ1-5	CASSVGGGNQPQHF	TGTGCCAGCAGCGTAGGGGGAGGCAATCAGCCCCAGCATTTT
many	TRBV27	.	TRBJ2-1	CVSIGGNSYNEQFF	TGTGTCTCCATCGGCGGGAACTCCTACAATGAGCAGTTCTTC
.	TRBV20-1	.	TRBJ1-1	CSASTPERALNTEAFF	TGCAGTGCCAGTACTCCTGAAAGGGCATTGAACACTGAAGCTTTCTTT
few	TRBV6-4	.	TRBJ2-1	CASSDSLMGWGSNEQFF	TGTGCCAGCAGTGACTCCCTGATGGGTTGGGGCTCCAATGAGCAGTTCTTC
many	TRBV29-1	TRBD2	TRBJ2-1	CSVGGGGLAGANEQFF	TGCAGCGTTGGGGGTGGAGGACTAGCGGGAGCGAATGAGCAGTTCTTC
few	TRBV7-3	TRBD1	TRBJ2-1	CASSLGQGVNGQFF	TGTGCCAGCAGCTTGGGACAGGGAGTGAACGGGCAGTTCTTC
few	TRBV15	TRBD2	TRBJ2-3	CATSIAGGPSDTQYF	TGTGCCACCAGTATAGCGGGAGGGCCTTCAGATACGCAGTATTTT
many	TRBV29-1	TRBD2	TRBJ2-5	CSVFVPRTSGRSETQYF	TGCAGCGTTTTCGTCCCCCGGACTAGCGGGAGGAGTGAGACCCAGTACTTC
many	TRBV7-6	.	TRBJ2-5	CASSQDNRYQETQYF	TGTGCCAGCAGTCAGGACAACCGGTACCAAGAGACCCAGTACTTC
few	TRBV7-6	TRBD2	TRBJ2-3	CASSLEVGLAGETDTQYF	TGTGCCAGCAGCTTAGAAGTCGGATTAGCGGGGGAGACAGATACGCAGTATTTT